Shown below are 30 T cell receptor beta chains from a single sample sequenced in a study of naive and memory T cell subsets. Both TRBC1 and TRBC2 were covered by a beta constant-region primer of two equimolar oligonucleotides. Ligated cDNA was amplified by four rounds of PCR with nested alpha and beta constant-region primers and SP2. MiXCR was run by TCRdb on the UMI-ligation and nested PCR reads, yielding one entry per CDR3 protein. Of some 110,000 distinct CDR3 sequences in the sample, approximately 37% were seen once. The sequencing input was central memory CD4+ T cells from blood. The receptor source for this set is a human donor in good health.

The chain employs TRBV29-1 and TRBJ1-2; tentative D call: TRBD1 (5 bases). There are 12 residues in the CDR3. CDR1 is SQVTM, CDR2 ANQGSEA, per germline. Deletions cut 1 base from V and 12 bases from J, with 15 bases between. For the CDR3, the DNA is TGCAGCGTTGAAGGGGGAGGGGCCCCGAACACCTTC. This translates into CSVEGGGAPNTF. The full variable domain, its missing parts supplied by reference TRBV29-1 and TRBJ1-2, is SAVISQKPSRDICQRGTSLTIQCQVDSQVTMMFWYRQQPGQSLTLIATANQGSEATYESGFVIDKFPISRPNLTFSTLTVSNMSPEDSSIYLCSVEGGGAPNTFGSGTRLTVV.

This sequence joins TRBV29-1 and TRBJ2-1, with D perhaps TRBD1 or TRBD2 (5 bases each). The CDR3 is 10 residues long. Looked up from germline, CDR1 is SQVTM and CDR2 is ANQGSEA. The germline V and J ends were trimmed by 7 bases and 7 bases, with 8 bases remaining between them. CDR3 amino acids: CSGGWNEQFF. The CDR3 nucleotides read TGCAGCGGGGGGTGGAATGAGCAGTTCTTC.

The chain links TRBV3-1 to TRBJ1-6; unclear D gene. Trimming took off 3 bases at V and 7 bases at J, with 10 bases between the two ends. The CDR3 runs 14 residues. Germline CDR1 LGHDT, CDR2 YNNKEL (reference sequence). Written as DNA, the CDR3 is TGTGCCAGCAGCCACCCCGGGGAGAATTCACCCCTCCACTTT. It yields the protein CASSHPGENSPLHF. The full variable domain, with the rest looked up from reference TRBV3-1 and TRBJ1-6, is DTAVSQTPKYLVTQMGNDKSIKCEQNLGHDTMYWYKQDSKKFLKIMFSYNNKELIINETVPNRFSPKSPDKAHLNLHINSLELGDSAVYFCASSHPGENSPLHFGNGTRLTVT.

A few counts support this clonotype. The chain links TRBV18 to TRBJ2-5; 14 nucleotides line up with TRBD2. CDR1 is KGHSH and CDR2 is LQKENI in the germline V gene. After removal of 1 base from V and 3 bases from J, the junction contained 1 base not matched to a gene. The CDR3 has 16 amino acids. The CDR3 DNA reads TGTGCCAGCTCACCACGACTAGCGGGAGGGGAAGAGACCCAGTACTTC. Its translation: CASSPRLAGGEETQYF.

This clonotype was picked up one time. The V call is TRBV5-4, the J call TRBJ2-1; TRBD2 agrees at 7 bases. Germline-derived CDR1 and CDR2 are SGHNT and YYREEE (reference sequence). Trimming removed 3 bases from V and 3 bases from J; junction bases left unmatched: 12. This CDR3 has 17 amino acids. DNA for the CDR3: TGTGCCAGCAGCTCGCCGGGGGGAGCGGGAAGCTACAATGAGCAGTTCTTC. Protein sequence: CASSSPGGAGSYNEQFF.

The J gene is TRBJ1-4, the V gene TRBV5-4; D is perhaps TRBD1 (5 bases). The germline V gene encodes CDR1 SGHNT and CDR2 YYREEE (reference sequence). This CDR3 spans 15 amino acids. V was cut by 1 base and J by 7 bases, with 14 bases left in between. CDR3 nucleotide sequence: TGTGCCAGCAGCTTGCCTTCCGTGGGGCCTGAAAAACTGTTTTTT. This encodes CASSLPSVGPEKLFF. The whole variable domain, filled in from reference TRBV5-4 and TRBJ1-4, reads ETGVTQSPTHLIKTRGQQVTLRCSSQSGHNTVSWYQQALGQGPQFIFQYYREEENGRGNFPPRFSGLQFPNYSSELNVNALELDDSALYLCASSLPSVGPEKLFFGSGTQLSVL.

The V and J genes are TRBV7-2 and TRBJ2-5, with 8 nucleotides matching TRBD2. J gave up 4 bases and V 2 bases, and 6 bases lay outside the gene matches. This CDR3 region has 15 residues. The germline V gene has CDR1 SGHTA and CDR2 FQGNSA. CDR3 coding DNA: TGTGCCAGCAGCTTAATAGGACTAGCAGGAGAGACCCAGTACTTC. Protein product: CASSLIGLAGETQYF.

The rearrangement joins TRBV12-5 to TRBJ2-7; TRBD2 matches at 7 bases. Germline V gives CDR1 LGHNT, CDR2 FRNRAP. The CDR3 totals 14 residues. Unmatched junction bases numbered 8, after V lost 5 bases and J lost 4 bases. CDR3 amino acids: CASGLGGGTYEQYF. CDR3 nucleotide sequence: TGTGCTAGTGGTCTAGGCGGGGGTACTTACGAGCAGTACTTC.

This clonotype was seen more than once but under ten times. The chain employs TRBV20-1 and TRBJ2-7; the D gene is possibly TRBD1 (7 bases). Germline V gene data show CDR1 as DFQATT and CDR2 as SNEGSKA (reference sequence). Between the trimmed V and J ends, which lost 7 bases and 5 bases, there was a span of 12 bases. The CDR3 runs to 11 residues. CDR3 DNA sequence: TGCAGTGGCCAGGGGGAGGACGAGCAGTACTTC. Protein: CSGQGEDEQYF.

This chain links TRBV5-1 with TRBJ2-7; 8 bases line up with TRBD2. CDR3 length: 14 residues. Per germline, CDR1 SGHRS and CDR2 YFSETQ. Trimming took 0 bases from V and 5 from J; bases not matched to a gene: 4. CDR3 bases: TGCGCCAGCAGCTTGGAGTATAGCGGGGACGAGCAGTACTTC. Amino acids: CASSLEYSGDEQYF. Complete variable domain (other parts from reference TRBV5-1 and TRBJ2-7): KAGVTQTPRYLIKTRGQQVTLSCSPISGHRSVSWYQQTPGQGLQFLFEYFSETQRNKGNFPGRFSGRQFSNSRSEMNVSTLELGDSALYLCASSLEYSGDEQYFGPGTRLTVT.

This clonotype was observed a handful of times. This rearrangement joins TRBV12-3 or TRBV12-4 to TRBJ2-6; possible D gene TRBD1, 6 bases. The CDR3 consists of 16 residues. Trimming shortened V by 6 bases and J by 1 base, and 13 bases separated the two germline ends. CDR3: CASRGTLLSGANVLTF. Here the CDR3 DNA reads TGTGCCAGCAGAGGGACACTACTTTCTGGGGCCAACGTCCTGACTTTC.

There are a few counts of this clonotype. The rearrangement joins TRBV2 to TRBJ1-2, with 8 positions matching TRBD1. This CDR3 is built from 16 residues. Germline V lookup: CDR1 SNHLY, CDR2 FYNNEI. The ends lost 3 bases at V and 5 bases at J; junction bases unmatched: 11. The CDR3 DNA reads TGTGCCAGCAGTGATGGCAGGGGGCTAGGGACGTATGGCTACACCTTC. It yields the protein CASSDGRGLGTYGYTF. Full variable domain (remainder filled in from reference TRBV2 and TRBJ1-2): EPEVTQTPSHQVTQMGQEVILRCVPISNHLYFYWYRQILGQKVEFLVSFYNNEISEKSEIFDDQFSVERPDGSNFTLKIRSTKLEDSAMYFCASSDGRGLGTYGYTFGSGTRLTVV.

V gene TRBV20-1 combines with J gene TRBJ2-1, with D perhaps matching TRBD1 (5 bases). The CDR3 contains 15 residues. Germline-derived CDR1 and CDR2 are DFQATT and SNEGSKA (reference sequence). V was clipped by 3 bases and J by 1 base, with 13 bases between them. CDR3 region: CSARDTFTSYNEQFF. The CDR3 region has the DNA TGCAGTGCTAGGGACACCTTTACATCCTACAATGAGCAGTTCTTC.

This chain joins TRBV18 and TRBJ2-5; D uncertain. The V gene's germline CDR1 is KGHSH and CDR2 LQKENI. Trimming pared 0 bases from V and 6 bases from J, leaving 11 bases between. The CDR3 covers 14 residues. The CDR3 here is CASSPPGKGKTQYF. CDR3 nucleotide sequence: TGTGCCAGCTCACCACCGGGGAAGGGAAAGACCCAGTACTTC.

This clonotype appeared a few times. The chain links TRBV6-5 to TRBJ1-1; D is unresolved. V lost 0 bases, J lost 2 bases, and 4 bases lay in between. Looked up from germline, CDR1 is MNHEY and CDR2 is SVGAGI. CDR3 size: 13 residues. The CDR3 spells CASSYSANTEAFF. The CDR3 bases are TGTGCCAGCAGTTACTCGGCCAACACTGAAGCTTTCTTT.

This clonotype has more than one count but fewer than ten. The chain carries TRBV29-1 and TRBJ2-5; D is possibly TRBD1 (6 bases). The length of the CDR3 is 13 residues. V was pared by 1 base and J by 3 bases, with 9 bases between. Per the germline V gene, CDR1 is SQVTM and CDR2 is ANQGSEA. CDR3 bases: TGCAGCGTTGAAGCAGGGGCAAAAGAGACCCAGTACTTC. Residues: CSVEAGAKETQYF.

The rearrangement links TRBV6-5 to TRBJ2-3; D possibly matches TRBD1 or TRBD2 (5 bases each). The germline gives CDR1 MNHEY, CDR2 SVGAGI. V gave up 7 bases and J gave up 4 bases, with 15 bases separating them. The CDR3 covers 14 residues. In DNA, the CDR3 is TGTGCCAGCAAGTGGGACGCGTGGGCAGATACGCAGTATTTT. Translation gives CASKWDAWADTQYF.

The chain carries TRBV5-1 and TRBJ2-1, with a possible D match to TRBD2 (6 bases). This CDR3 contains 14 residues. The germline V gene encodes CDR1 SGHRS and CDR2 YFSETQ. Trimming pared 4 bases from V and 0 bases from J, leaving 8 bases between. The CDR3 spells CASSRESSYNEQFF. DNA for the CDR3: TGCGCCAGCAGCCGGGAGAGCTCCTACAATGAGCAGTTCTTC.

This clonotype appeared a few times. The chain uses TRBV5-1 and TRBJ2-6; D ambiguous. The germline V gene encodes CDR1 SGHRS and CDR2 YFSETQ. The CDR3 totals 17 residues. V dropped 1 base and J dropped 3 bases, with 14 bases sitting between them. The CDR3 region is CASSLLGVFLGANVLTF. The CDR3 bases are TGCGCCAGCAGCTTGTTAGGTGTCTTCCTTGGGGCCAACGTCCTGACTTTC.

The chain links TRBV6-5 to TRBJ1-6; 7 nucleotides match TRBD1. CDR3 size: 14 residues. Germline V lookup: CDR1 MNHEY, CDR2 SVGAGI. With V trimmed by 0 bases and J by 10 bases, 3 bases remained unmatched. CDR3 amino acids: CASSYSRGQSPLHF. The CDR3 DNA reads as TGTGCCAGCAGTTACTCGAGGGGACAGTCACCCCTCCACTTT.

The V gene is TRBV20-1, the J gene TRBJ2-3, with 13 bases identical to TRBD2. This CDR3 comprises 14 residues. With V trimmed by 5 bases and J by 7 bases, 6 bases remained unmatched. CDR1 and CDR2 (germline): DFQATT, SNEGSKA (reference sequence). CDR3 loop: CSAWTSGSGYTQYF. In DNA form, the CDR3 reads TGCAGTGCTTGGACTAGCGGGAGTGGTTATACGCAGTATTTT.

This rearrangement joins TRBV20-1 to TRBJ2-1; the D is unclear. From germline, CDR1 is DFQATT and CDR2 SNEGSKA (reference sequence). This CDR3 is 17 amino acids long. Trimming removed 3 bases at V and 6 bases at J, with 24 bases between. The CDR3 loop reads CSASGRRRNRSPNEQFF. CDR3 DNA: TGCAGTGCTAGCGGGCGACGACGAAACCGTAGCCCCAATGAGCAGTTCTTC.

This chain uses TRBV19 with TRBJ1-5, with unresolved D. Trimming shortened V by 2 bases and J by 7 bases, and 12 bases separated the two germline ends. The CDR3 has 14 amino acids. From germline, CDR1 is LNHDA and CDR2 SQIVND (reference sequence). DNA of the CDR3: TGTGCCAGTAGTATATCGAGTCTGGGCCAGCCCCAGCATTTT. It translates to CASSISSLGQPQHF.

This clonotype came up a few times. DNA for the CDR3: TGTGCCAGCAGCTTAGATTTCAAGGGGCGCGAGCAGTACTTC. The encoded protein is CASSLDFKGREQYF. V and J are TRBV7-2 and TRBJ2-7; TRBD1 might be the D (5 bases). Trimming pared 1 base from V and 6 bases from J, leaving 13 bases between. Germline CDR1 is SGHTA and CDR2 is FQGNSA. The CDR3 is made up of 14 amino acids.

This clonotype has a handful of counts. The chain uses TRBV19 and TRBJ2-2; D is unresolved. This CDR3 is 13 amino acids long. Germline V gives CDR1 LNHDA, CDR2 SQIVND (reference sequence). The V end lost 3 bases, the J end lost 1 base, and 3 bases lay between the germline ends. CDR3 in amino acids: CASSIQNTGELFF. The CDR3 nucleotides are TGTGCCAGTAGTATTCAGAACACCGGGGAGCTGTTTTTT. Based on the CDR3 plus reference TRBV19 and TRBJ2-2, the full variable domain is DGGITQSPKYLFRKEGQNVTLSCEQNLNHDAMYWYRQDPGQGLRLIYYSQIVNDFQKGDIAEGYSVSREKKESFPLTVTSAQKNPTAFYLCASSIQNTGELFFGEGSRLTVL.

This chain uses TRBV5-6 with TRBJ2-7; TRBD2 agrees at 9 bases. This CDR3 has 14 residues. With 1 base clipped from V and 3 bases from J, the junction kept 2 bases outside the gene matches. CDR1 and CDR2 from the germline V gene are SGHDT and YYEEEE. The DNA for the CDR3 is TGTGCCAGCAGCTTGACTAGCGGGTACTACGAGCAGTACTTC. Translation gives CASSLTSGYYEQYF.

This clonotype was found a few times. This chain links TRBV20-1 with TRBJ1-1; D is unclear. V was cut by 4 bases and J by 5 bases, with 14 bases left in between. Germline CDR1 and CDR2: DFQATT and SNEGSKA (reference sequence). The CDR3 extends over 13 amino acids. The CDR3 DNA reads TGCAGTGCTAACCCGACGGAGGGAACTGAAGCTTTCTTT. Its translation is CSANPTEGTEAFF.

The sample holds a few counts of this clonotype. The genes are TRBV7-2 and TRBJ2-5; the match to TRBD1 covers 11 bases. The V and J ends lost 2 bases and 4 bases, in that order; junction bases with no gene match: 9. CDR1 is SGHTA and CDR2 is FQGNSA in the germline V gene. This CDR3 is built from 17 residues. CDR3 DNA sequence: TGTGCCAGCAGCTTAAGACGGACAGGGGGCGGGTCAGAGACCCAGTACTTC. Translating it yields CASSLRRTGGGSETQYF.

This clonotype has a handful of counts. V usage is TRBV5-1 and J usage is TRBJ2-1; 12 nucleotides line up with TRBD2. CDR1 is SGHRS and CDR2 is YFSETQ in the germline V gene. The CDR3 has 16 amino acids. V dropped 4 bases and J dropped 9; count of bases not matched to a gene: 11. DNA of the CDR3: TGCGCCAGCAGCAAACGCCGGGCGGGACTAGCGGGTGAGCAGTTCTTC. Its protein product is CASSKRRAGLAGEQFF.

This chain links TRBV29-1 with TRBJ2-4; D remains ambiguous. Germline V CDR1 and CDR2: SQVTM, ANQGSEA. This CDR3 region has 13 residues. The germline V and J ends were trimmed by 2 bases and 0 bases, with 5 bases remaining between them. The CDR3 DNA is TGCAGCGTTGAAAGGTTAGCCAAAAACATTCAGTACTTC. Amino acids: CSVERLAKNIQYF.